These 31 T cell receptor beta chains were all obtained from the same sample, sequenced in a study of shared clonotypes between healthy human individuals. The method was immunoSEQ multiplex PCR; TCRdb's version includes in-frame clones alone and lacks a portion of them. Of millions of clones in the sample, roughly 94% were seen once. The sample taken for sequencing was naive CD4+ T cells sorted from blood. Subset: CD45RA+ positively selected. All receptors derive from a man younger than 35 in good health.

This chain connects TRBV18 to TRBJ2-5; D is tentatively TRBD1 or TRBD2 (5 bases each). Germline CDR1 is KGHSH and CDR2 is LQKENI. V lost 0 bases to trimming and J lost 2 bases, with 10 bases between them. This CDR3 is built from 15 residues. The CDR3 sequence: CASSPPRGRQETQYF. CDR3 nucleotide sequence: TGTGCCAGCTCACCACCGAGGGGCAGACAAGAGACCCAGTACTTC.

The chain couples TRBV7-6 to TRBJ2-1, with D maybe TRBD2 (5 bases). The V gene's germline CDR1 is SGHVS and CDR2 FNYEAQ. Deletions cut 2 bases from V and 8 bases from J, with 13 bases between. There are 14 residues in the CDR3. DNA of the CDR3: TGTGCCAGCAGCTTATCACCACGGGGAGATGAGCAGTTCTTC. This encodes CASSLSPRGDEQFF.

This clone was detected once. The V gene is TRBV5-1, the J gene TRBJ2-1, with 9 bases fitting TRBD2. Trimming removed 4 bases from V and 7 bases from J; junction bases left unmatched: 12. Germline CDR1 is SGHRS and CDR2 is YFSETQ. There are 16 residues in the CDR3. CDR3 in DNA: TGCGCCAGCAGCGGAATTACTAGCGGGCGGGCTAATGAGCAGTTCTTC. As protein: CASSGITSGRANEQFF.

The rearrangement uses TRBV25-1 and TRBJ1-1; D call uncertain. The CDR3 length is 14 residues. V lost 7 bases and J 1 base, leaving 13 bases between the germline ends. Germline CDR1 reads MGHDK; CDR2 reads SYGVNS. This chain's CDR3 is CASTRPGSNTEAFF. The CDR3, as DNA: TGTGCCAGCACCCGGCCGGGGTCGAACACTGAAGCTTTCTTT.

The J gene is TRBJ2-7, the V gene TRBV2, with D tentatively TRBD2 (5 bases). Trimming stripped 5 bases from V and 3 bases from J, with 11 bases between. The CDR3 runs 13 residues. Germline CDR1 reads SNHLY; CDR2 reads FYNNEI. CDR3 DNA: TGTGCCAGCAGTTCGGACGGGGTCTACGAGCAGTACTTC. Translated, it gives CASSSDGVYEQYF.

The rearrangement joins TRBV4-1 to TRBJ1-4; unclear D gene. Trimming removed 1 base at V and 9 bases at J, with 12 bases between. Germline V gene sequence: CDR1 MGHRA, CDR2 YSYEKL. The CDR3 totals 14 residues. The CDR3 reads CASSQADGGKKLFF. For the CDR3, the DNA is TGCGCCAGCAGCCAAGCGGACGGAGGGAAAAAACTGTTTTTT.

The genes are TRBV27 and TRBJ2-7; maybe TRBD1 (5 bases). The CDR3 is made up of 14 amino acids. V gave up 6 bases and J gave up 6 bases, with 18 bases separating them. CDR1 is MNHEY, CDR2 SMNVEV, per germline (reference sequence). CDR3 amino acids: CASRPVTGPVEQYF. As DNA, the CDR3 is TGTGCCAGCAGGCCAGTTACAGGTCCCGTCGAGCAGTACTTC.

The rearrangement links TRBV19 to TRBJ2-5; unclear D gene. Germline V gene data show CDR1 as LNHDA and CDR2 as SQIVND (reference sequence). This CDR3 has 14 residues. V was clipped by 2 bases and J by 1 base, with 8 bases between them. The CDR3 reads CASSITATQETQYF. The CDR3 DNA sequence: TGTGCCAGTAGTATAACAGCTACCCAAGAGACCCAGTACTTC.

This chain joins TRBV30 and TRBJ1-6; TRBD1 might be the D (5 bases). The CDR3 consists of 19 residues. V was clipped by 0 bases and J by 1 base, with 19 bases between them. The germline V gene encodes CDR1 GTSNPN and CDR2 SVGIG (reference sequence). The CDR3, as DNA: TGTGCCTGGAGTGTACGAGGGGCAGGGCTAGCGTCCTATAATTCACCCCTCCACTTT. Translation: CAWSVRGAGLASYNSPLHF.

The chain joins TRBV2 to TRBJ1-2; TRBD1 agrees at 9 bases. This CDR3 has 15 residues. The trim removed 7 bases at V and 4 bases at J, leaving 10 bases unmatched. The germline V gene has CDR1 SNHLY and CDR2 FYNNEI. CDR3 region: CASIVSGTGPYGYTF. The CDR3 DNA reads TGTGCCAGCATTGTCTCCGGGACAGGGCCCTATGGCTACACCTTC. The whole variable domain, remainder taken from reference TRBV2 and TRBJ1-2, is EPEVTQTPSHQVTQMGQEVILRCVPISNHLYFYWYRQILGQKVEFLVSFYNNEISEKSEIFDDQFSVERPDGSNFTLKIRSTKLEDSAMYFCASIVSGTGPYGYTFGSGTRLTVV.

Concerning this clone: The sample holds other DNA sequences that translate to the same CDR3. The V call is TRBV30, the J call TRBJ2-5, with 10 bases that match TRBD2. The CDR3 has 15 amino acids. The V gene's germline CDR1 is GTSNPN and CDR2 SVGIG (reference sequence). With 1 base clipped from V and 4 bases from J, the junction kept 6 bases outside the gene matches. The DNA of the CDR3 is TGTGCCTGGAGTGAGGGGTTAGCGGGGGGAGAGACCCAGTACTTC. This gives the protein CAWSEGLAGGETQYF.

The chain has TRBV5-1 and TRBJ1-1; tentative D call: TRBD1 (5 bases). The length of the CDR3 is 13 residues. Trimming cost V 4 bases and J 8 bases, with 15 bases left between them. Germline V lookup: CDR1 SGHRS, CDR2 YFSETQ. This chain's CDR3 is CASSMTEPLEAFF. CDR3 coding DNA: TGCGCCAGCAGCATGACAGAGCCCTTGGAAGCTTTCTTT.

The chain carries TRBV25-1 and TRBJ1-2; D perhaps matches TRBD1 (5 bases). CDR1 is MGHDK, CDR2 SYGVNS, per germline. Trimming stripped 1 base from V and 7 bases from J, with 7 bases between. The CDR3 length is 12 residues. CDR3 sequence: CASSEWGSGYTF. CDR3 nucleotide sequence: TGTGCCAGCAGTGAATGGGGCAGTGGCTACACCTTC.

The V gene is TRBV6-5, the J gene TRBJ2-1; 12 bases are a match to TRBD2. J gave up 6 bases and V 2 bases, and 5 bases lay outside the gene matches. The CDR3 length is 16 residues. Germline CDR1 MNHEY, CDR2 SVGAGI. This CDR3 reads CASSYASGRARNEQFF. Here the CDR3 DNA reads TGTGCCAGCAGTTACGCTAGCGGGAGGGCCCGCAATGAGCAGTTCTTC.

V and J are TRBV7-9 and TRBJ2-3; D ambiguous. CDR1 and CDR2 (germline): SEHNR, FQNEAQ (reference sequence). The V end was cut by 1 base, the J end by 4 bases, with 12 bases between. This CDR3 contains 15 residues. This CDR3 reads CASSLEGRLSDTQYF. The DNA for the CDR3 is TGTGCCAGCAGCTTAGAGGGTCGGCTGTCAGATACGCAGTATTTT.

Details on this clone: Other DNA sequences in the sample encode the same CDR3. The V gene is TRBV6-1, the J gene TRBJ1-4, with a possible D match to TRBD1 (5 bases). V lost 3 bases and J lost 7, with 9 bases in between. The CDR3 has 13 residues. CDR1 and CDR2 from the germline V gene are MNHNS and SASEGT. Here the CDR3 reads CASSEQGGEKLFF. CDR3 DNA sequence: TGTGCCAGCAGTGAGCAGGGAGGTGAAAAACTGTTTTTT.

J is TRBJ1-6 and V is TRBV11-2; D may be TRBD1 (5 bases). Deletions cut 4 bases from V and 17 bases from J, with 12 bases between. Per the germline V gene, CDR1 is SGHAT and CDR2 is FQNNGV. The CDR3 runs 11 residues. CDR3 nucleotide sequence: TGTGCCAGCAGCTACTATGGGGCCTTCCACTTT. Its translation is CASSYYGAFHF.

The chain recombines TRBV4-1 with TRBJ1-1, with TRBD1 matching over 8 bases. The junction had 2 bases not matched to a gene; V was cut back by 3 bases and J by 2 bases. The CDR3 loop spans 14 amino acids. Germline V CDR1 and CDR2: MGHRA, YSYEKL. The CDR3 spells CASSQDRENTEAFF. In DNA form, the CDR3 reads TGCGCCAGCAGCCAGGACAGGGAAAACACTGAAGCTTTCTTT.

A word on this clone: The sample holds other DNA sequences that translate to the same CDR3. The rearrangement uses TRBV5-1 and TRBJ2-2, with 9 bases lining up with TRBD1. After removal of 2 bases from V and 4 bases from J, the junction contained 3 bases not matched to a gene. The CDR3 is 15 amino acids. Germline lookup yields CDR1 SGHRS and CDR2 YFSETQ. Here the CDR3 reads CASSLGQGSTGELFF. The CDR3 DNA follows: TGCGCCAGCAGCTTAGGACAGGGGTCCACCGGGGAGCTGTTTTTT.

The V call is TRBV5-7, the J call TRBJ2-1; D may be TRBD2 (6 bases). TRBV5-7 is identified as an open reading frame with a role that is uncertain. The CDR3 has 17 amino acids. V gave up 2 bases and J gave up 2 bases, with 17 bases separating them. CDR3 residues: CASSLISGSWAYNEQFF. Here the CDR3 DNA reads TGTGCCAGCAGCTTAATTTCCGGGAGTTGGGCCTACAATGAGCAGTTCTTC.

The V and J genes are TRBV28 and TRBJ2-2, with 9 nucleotides matching TRBD1. V lost 6 bases, J lost 3 bases, and 5 bases stayed unmatched. The length of the CDR3 is 15 residues. Per germline, CDR1 MDHEN and CDR2 SYDVKM. CDR3 DNA: TGTGCCAGCAGCCCGGGACAGGGTGACACCGGGGAGCTGTTTTTT. Its protein product is CASSPGQGDTGELFF.

This sequence joins TRBV20-1 and TRBJ2-5; D may be TRBD1 (5 bases). This CDR3 contains 11 residues. The germline CDR1 and CDR2 sequences are DFQATT and SNEGSKA (reference sequence). The germline V and J ends were trimmed by 5 bases and 4 bases, with 8 bases remaining between them. The CDR3 loop reads CSAPRVETQYF. In nucleotides, the CDR3 is TGCAGTGCTCCCAGGGTAGAGACCCAGTACTTC.

This clone was detected once. CDR3 residues: CASSLAGQGRETQYF. For the CDR3, the DNA is TGTGCCAGCAGCTTGGCCGGACAGGGGCGAGAGACCCAGTACTTC. The chain is built from TRBV5-5 and TRBJ2-5; 9 nucleotides match TRBD1. CDR1 and CDR2 from the germline V gene are SGHKS and YYEKEE (reference sequence). The CDR3 consists of 15 residues. V was clipped by 0 bases and J by 4 bases; unmatched bases: 4.

The chain links TRBV6-1 to TRBJ2-2; no definite D call. V gave up 0 bases and J gave up 7 bases, with 6 bases separating them. This CDR3 is built from 13 residues. Germline V lookup: CDR1 MNHNS, CDR2 SASEGT. CDR3: CASSEASIGELFF. CDR3 nucleotides: TGTGCCAGCAGTGAAGCAAGTATCGGGGAGCTGTTTTTT.

The gene calls are TRBV15 and TRBJ2-1, with 7 bases identical to TRBD2. J was trimmed by 3 bases and V by 5 bases; bases with no gene match: 10. The V gene's germline CDR1 is LNHNV and CDR2 YYDKDF (reference sequence). This CDR3 contains 16 residues. CDR3: CATSQRVGGSYNEQFF. The CDR3 DNA reads TGTGCCACCAGCCAAAGGGTCGGCGGGAGCTACAATGAGCAGTTCTTC.

The rearrangement uses TRBV11-2 and TRBJ2-2, with 14 bases matching TRBD2. This CDR3 has 19 amino acids. Per the germline V gene, CDR1 is SGHAT and CDR2 is FQNNGV. Losses at the gene ends were 1 base for V and 5 bases for J; bases not matched to a gene: 9. CDR3 bases: TGTGCCAGCAGCTTAGGAAGGTGGACTAGCGGGAGGATTACCGGGGAGCTGTTTTTT. Translating it yields CASSLGRWTSGRITGELFF.

This chain links TRBV10-3 with TRBJ1-4; no definite D call. CDR3 length: 14 amino acids. Trimming shortened V by 6 bases and J by 6 bases, and 14 bases separated the two germline ends. The V gene's germline CDR1 is ENHRY and CDR2 SYGVKD. CDR3 DNA sequence: TGTGCCATCAGCACCGGTAGGGATGATGAAAAACTGTTTTTT. Amino acid sequence: CAISTGRDDEKLFF.

The rearrangement joins TRBV13 to TRBJ2-7; a possible D gene is TRBD2 (5 bases). Germline lookup yields CDR1 PRHDT and CDR2 FYEKMQ (reference sequence). V gave up 5 bases and J gave up 1 base, with 18 bases separating them. The CDR3 runs to 16 residues. The CDR3 loop reads CASSKTQRWESYEQYF. In DNA form, the CDR3 reads TGTGCCAGCAGCAAGACCCAGCGATGGGAGTCCTACGAGCAGTACTTC.

The rearrangement links TRBV29-1 to TRBJ1-2, with D possibly TRBD1 on 6 matching bases. The CDR3 consists of 11 residues. Germline CDR1 and CDR2: SQVTM and ANQGSEA. The V end lost 1 base, the J end lost 7 bases, and 7 bases lay between the germline ends. In DNA, the CDR3 is TGCAGCGTTGAAGGACAGGTTGGCTACACCTTC. This sequence encodes CSVEGQVGYTF. Drawing the rest from reference TRBV29-1 and TRBJ1-2, the complete variable domain is SAVISQKPSRDICQRGTSLTIQCQVDSQVTMMFWYRQQPGQSLTLIATANQGSEATYESGFVIDKFPISRPNLTFSTLTVSNMSPEDSSIYLCSVEGQVGYTFGSGTRLTVV.

This rearrangement joins TRBV7-6 to TRBJ2-3, with TRBD2 matching over 11 bases. Germline V gene lookup returns CDR1 SGHVS and CDR2 FNYEAQ. This CDR3 has 17 amino acids. Trimming cost V 3 bases and J 0 bases; bases outside gene matches: 5. This CDR3 reads CASSFTSGGSSTDTQYF. The CDR3 nucleotides read TGTGCCAGCAGCTTTACTAGCGGGGGATCTAGCACAGATACGCAGTATTTT.

The gene calls are TRBV5-1 and TRBJ1-6; 9 bases map to TRBD1. V trimming: 0 bases; J trimming: 10 bases; junction bases outside the gene matches: 8. Germline V gene lookup returns CDR1 SGHRS and CDR2 YFSETQ. The CDR3 sequence is 16 residues long. CDR3 sequence: CASSLEGQGGTSPLHF. The DNA of the CDR3 is TGCGCCAGCAGCTTGGAGGGACAGGGAGGAACGTCACCCCTCCACTTT.